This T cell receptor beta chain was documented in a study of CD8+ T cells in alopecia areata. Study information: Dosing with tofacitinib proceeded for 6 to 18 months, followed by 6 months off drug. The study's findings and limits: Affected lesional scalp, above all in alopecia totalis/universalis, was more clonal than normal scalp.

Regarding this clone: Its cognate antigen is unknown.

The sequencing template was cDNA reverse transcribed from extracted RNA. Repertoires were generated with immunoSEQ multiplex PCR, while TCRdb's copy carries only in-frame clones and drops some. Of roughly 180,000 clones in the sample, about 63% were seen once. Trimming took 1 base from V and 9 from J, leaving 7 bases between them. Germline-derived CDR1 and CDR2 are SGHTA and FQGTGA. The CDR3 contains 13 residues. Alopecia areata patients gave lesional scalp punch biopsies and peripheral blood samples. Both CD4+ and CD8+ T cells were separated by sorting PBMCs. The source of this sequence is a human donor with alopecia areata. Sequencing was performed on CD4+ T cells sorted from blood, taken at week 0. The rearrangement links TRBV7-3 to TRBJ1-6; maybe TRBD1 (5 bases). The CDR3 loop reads CASSLNTGSPLHF. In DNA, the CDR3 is TGTGCCAGCAGCTTAAACACAGGTTCACCCCTCCACTTT.